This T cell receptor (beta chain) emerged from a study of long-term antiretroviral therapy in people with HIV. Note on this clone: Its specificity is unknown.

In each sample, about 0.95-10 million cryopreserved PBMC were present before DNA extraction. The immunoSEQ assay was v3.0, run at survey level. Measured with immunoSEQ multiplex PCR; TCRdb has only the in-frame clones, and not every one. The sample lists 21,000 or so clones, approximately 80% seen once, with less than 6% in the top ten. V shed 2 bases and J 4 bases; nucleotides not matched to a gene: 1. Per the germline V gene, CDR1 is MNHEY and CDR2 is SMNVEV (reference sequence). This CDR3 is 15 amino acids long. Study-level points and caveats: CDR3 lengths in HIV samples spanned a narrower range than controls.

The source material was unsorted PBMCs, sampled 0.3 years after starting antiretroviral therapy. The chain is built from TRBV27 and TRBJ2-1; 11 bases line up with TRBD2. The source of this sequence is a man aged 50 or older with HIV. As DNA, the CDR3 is TGTGCCAGCAGTTTAACTAGCGGGAGATACAATGAGCAGTTCTTC. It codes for CASSLTSGRYNEQFF.